The sequence of this T cell receptor (beta chain) was determined in a study of OX40 agonist ivuxolimab in advanced cancers. Study information: Ivuxolimab doses were 0.01, 0.1, 0.3, 1.5, 3 or 10 mg/kg every 2 weeks. Patients undergoing dose escalation presented with hepatocellular carcinoma, melanoma, renal cell or head and neck cancer. Regarding the study as a whole: Normalized expansion of T-cell clones was also low for some nonresponders. At 0.1 to 3.0 mg/kg, CD4+ and CD8+ blood T cells expanded clonally by week 6.

The V and J ends lost 7 bases and 8 bases respectively, with 15 bases between them. There are 13 residues in the CDR3. CDR1 is SNHLY, CDR2 FYNNEI, per germline. With respect to this clone: Antigen unknown.

The data were produced by immunoSEQ multiplex PCR, yet TCRdb's version contains in-frame clones alone and is incomplete. Of 65,000 to 95,000 clones detected, roughly 84% appear once; the ten largest clones hold about 2.1%. The source is an adult with an advanced solid tumor such as melanoma, head and neck, liver or kidney cancer. The J gene is TRBJ1-3, the V gene TRBV2; D gene ambiguous. The sequenced sample was CD4+ or CD8+ T cells sorted from blood, obtained in a trial of the OX40 agonist ivuxolimab. CDR3 sequence: CASIEGIADTIYF. CDR3 bases: TGTGCCAGCATTGAGGGCATCGCGGACACCATATATTTT.